A single sample gave rise to the 8 T cell receptor beta chains below, sequenced in a study of cytomegalovirus exposure and HLA in healthy donors. Use of 60 Vbeta and 13 Jbeta primers characterized the PCR. Here immunoSEQ multiplex PCR was the method, and the copy in TCRdb shows in-frame clones only, minus some. Among under 200,000 clones listed, over 70% were seen once. The sequencing input was PBMCs. These receptors all come from a male donor in good health and CMV-seropositive.

The rearrangement uses TRBV27 and TRBJ2-2, with 12 bases aligning to TRBD2. V shed 5 bases, J shed 4 bases, and the junction held 5 bases outside the gene matches. There are 16 residues in the CDR3. Germline lookup yields CDR1 MNHEY and CDR2 SMNVEV (reference sequence). The DNA for the CDR3 is TGTGCCAGCAGTCAGCGGACTAGCGGGGTCACCGGGGAGCTGTTTTTT. Translated: CASSQRTSGVTGELFF.

This chain links TRBV11-2 with TRBJ2-5, with 8 bases that match TRBD1. CDR3 length equals 14 residues. Trimming cost V 4 bases and J 5 bases; bases outside gene matches: 6. Germline CDR1 and CDR2: SGHAT and FQNNGV. The CDR3 is CASSSQGVMETQYF. In nucleotides, the CDR3 is TGTGCCAGCAGCTCACAGGGGGTGATGGAGACCCAGTACTTC.

The V and J genes are TRBV10-3 and TRBJ1-2; 8 nucleotides align to TRBD1. The ends lost 0 bases at V and 6 bases at J; junction bases unmatched: 9. In germline, CDR1 is ENHRY, CDR2 SYGVKD. The CDR3 runs 16 residues. CDR3 region: CAISESGGRGLHGYTF. For the CDR3, the DNA is TGTGCCATCAGTGAGTCTGGAGGCAGGGGGCTTCATGGCTACACCTTC.

The chain employs TRBV7-9 and TRBJ2-1, with TRBD1 matching 8 bases. This CDR3 contains 15 residues. The V gene end was trimmed by 1 base and the J gene end by 4 bases; junction bases not matched to a gene: 3. The germline V gene encodes CDR1 SEHNR and CDR2 FQNEAQ (reference sequence). The CDR3 sequence: CASSLVRGPYNEQFF. In nucleotides, the CDR3 is TGTGCCAGCAGCTTAGTCAGGGGGCCGTACAATGAGCAGTTCTTC. The full variable domain, with the rest looked up from reference TRBV7-9 and TRBJ2-1, is DTGVSQNPRHKITKRGQNVTFRCDPISEHNRLYWYRQTLGQGPEFLTYFQNEAQLEKSRLLSDRFSAERPKGSFSTLEIQRTEQGDSAMYLCASSLVRGPYNEQFFGPGTRLTVL.

The chain combines TRBV4-2 with TRBJ2-3, with TRBD2 matching 9 bases. Unmatched junction bases numbered 2, after V lost 0 bases and J lost 4 bases. The CDR3 runs to 15 residues. Germline CDR1 reads LGHNA; CDR2 reads YNFKEQ. DNA for the CDR3: TGTGCCAGCAGCCAAGAGCGGGGGGGCTCAGATACGCAGTATTTT. Translated: CASSQERGGSDTQYF.

This chain's CDR3 is CASSLGPGLTQPQHF. In DNA form, the CDR3 reads TGTGCCAGCAGCCTTGGCCCGGGACTTACTCAGCCCCAGCATTTT. The chain uses TRBV7-8 and TRBJ1-5; maybe TRBD1 (5 bases). The germline CDR1 and CDR2 sequences are SGHVS and FQNEAQ. The ends were cut back, 5 bases at V and 6 bases at J, with 17 bases in the middle. The CDR3 is 15 amino acids.

The V call is TRBV5-4, the J call TRBJ1-1, with 7 bases identical to TRBD1. Germline-derived CDR1 and CDR2 are SGHNT and YYREEE (reference sequence). This CDR3 comprises 15 residues. With V trimmed by 6 bases and J by 0 bases, 8 bases remained unmatched. The CDR3 DNA is TGTGCCAGCAAGGACAGGCTAAATATGAACACTGAAGCTTTCTTT. Translating gives CASKDRLNMNTEAFF.

J is TRBJ1-1 and V is TRBV9; tentative D call: TRBD1 (6 bases). The V end was cut by 4 bases, the J end by 4 bases, with 11 bases between. Germline V gene data show CDR1 as SGDLS and CDR2 as YYNGEE. CDR3 size: 13 residues. Here the CDR3 reads CASSPGVFTEAFF. The CDR3 coding sequence is TGTGCCAGCAGCCCAGGGGTTTTCACTGAAGCTTTCTTT.